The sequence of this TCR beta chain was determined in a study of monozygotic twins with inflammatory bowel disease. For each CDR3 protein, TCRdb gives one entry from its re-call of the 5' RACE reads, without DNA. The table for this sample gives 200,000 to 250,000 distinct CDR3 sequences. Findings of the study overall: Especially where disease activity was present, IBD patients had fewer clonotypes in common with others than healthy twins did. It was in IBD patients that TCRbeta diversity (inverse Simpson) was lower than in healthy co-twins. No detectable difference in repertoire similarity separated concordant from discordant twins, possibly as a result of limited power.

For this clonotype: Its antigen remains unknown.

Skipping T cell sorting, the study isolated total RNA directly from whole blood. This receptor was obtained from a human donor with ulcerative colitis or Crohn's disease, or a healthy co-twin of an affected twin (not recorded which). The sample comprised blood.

The CDR3 here is CSAREWDKGSNQPQHF. The gene calls are TRBV20-1 and TRBJ1-5; the TCRdb D gene call, TRBD1, has no DNA to confirm it. The CDR3 totals 16 residues. Germline CDR1 is DFQATT and CDR2 is SNEGSKA (reference sequence).